The 19 T cell receptor beta chains reported below all come from one sample, sequenced in a study of T cell repertoires in cytomegalovirus infection. No cognate antigen is known for these TCRs. TCRdb redid the calling of the reads with MiXCR, one entry per CDR3 protein. The table includes more than 35,000 distinct CDR3 sequences, about 48% detected once. Sequenced material: CD8+ T cells from cultured PBMCs, taken from culture after CMV antigen stimulation. The receptors come from a human donor in good health (CMV status not recorded). Some clones in this sample may be carry-over from other donors' samples.

The chain has TRBV7-9 and TRBJ1-4; D is uncertain. Germline CDR1 SEHNR, CDR2 FQNEAQ (reference sequence). The CDR3 consists of 16 residues. V lost 6 bases, J lost 10 bases, and 24 bases lay in between. As DNA, the CDR3 is TGTGCCAGCAGACCAGCGTCCGGGTTTTCGAGTTTAAAACTGTTTTTT. Protein product: CASRPASGFSSLKLFF.

The chain uses TRBV7-9 and TRBJ1-2; 7 nucleotides line up with TRBD1. Germline assignment: CDR1 SEHNR and CDR2 FQNEAQ (reference sequence). CDR3 length equals 16 residues. J gave up 6 bases and V 2 bases, and 12 bases lay outside the gene matches. Written as DNA, the CDR3 is TGTGCCAGCAGCTTAAAAGACAGGGAGGCTACTAATGGCTACACCTTC. It translates to CASSLKDREATNGYTF.

The chain links TRBV12-3 or TRBV12-4 to TRBJ2-3; D remains ambiguous. CDR3 length: 11 residues. V was trimmed by 5 bases and J by 10 bases, leaving 10 bases between them. The CDR3 nucleotides read TGTGCCAGCAGTCCCGCCGTTGCGCAGTATTTT. It codes for CASSPAVAQYF.

This clonotype has a count of ten or more. V usage is TRBV29-1 and J usage is TRBJ1-2; D remains unclear. The V end lost 0 bases, the J end lost 2 bases, and 16 bases lay between the germline ends. Germline V lookup: CDR1 SQVTM, CDR2 ANQGSEA. This CDR3 has 16 residues. The CDR3: CSVEDHTGSFNYGYTF. The DNA for the CDR3 is TGCAGCGTTGAAGATCATACGGGCAGTTTCAACTATGGCTACACCTTC.

The rearrangement joins TRBV29-1 to TRBJ2-1, with a weak D call TRBD1 (5 bases). This CDR3 is 16 amino acids long. Trimming stripped 4 bases from V and 0 bases from J, with 16 bases between. CDR1 is SQVTM, CDR2 ANQGSEA, per germline. The DNA of the CDR3 is TGCAGCGTTGGAGGACATAGGATGAGCTCCTACAATGAGCAGTTCTTC. Its translation: CSVGGHRMSSYNEQFF.

As DNA, the CDR3 is TGCGCCAGCAGCCAAGAGGGGATCTCTGGAAACACCATATATTTT. It codes for CASSQEGISGNTIYF. V and J are TRBV4-1 and TRBJ1-3; D is ambiguous. Trimming stripped 0 bases from V and 0 bases from J, with 6 bases between. In germline, CDR1 is MGHRA, CDR2 YSYEKL. The CDR3 extends over 15 amino acids.

The chain combines TRBV12-3 or TRBV12-4 with TRBJ1-1; TRBD1 matches at 7 bases. The CDR3 spans 14 residues. The trim removed 5 bases at V and 2 bases at J, leaving 5 bases unmatched. The CDR3 DNA sequence: TGTGCCAGCAGTGCCCGGGACAGAAACACTGAAGCTTTCTTT. The encoded protein is CASSARDRNTEAFF.

In this sample, this clonotype turned up once. The genes are TRBV28 and TRBJ1-2; 9 nucleotides agree with TRBD1. CDR1 is MDHEN and CDR2 is SYDVKM in the germline V gene. The CDR3 sequence is 14 residues long. V shed 5 bases, J shed 5 bases, and the junction held 6 bases outside the gene matches. CDR3 in amino acids: CASSPPGQGYGYTF. For the CDR3, the DNA is TGTGCCAGCAGTCCCCCGGGACAGGGTTATGGCTACACCTTC.

This chain uses TRBV12-3 or TRBV12-4 with TRBJ1-6, with 9 bases matching TRBD1. The CDR3 length is 15 residues. Trimming cost V 5 bases and J 10 bases; bases outside gene matches: 9. CDR3 DNA sequence: TGTGCCAGCAGTATCGGGGGACAGGGTACGTCACCCCTCCACTTT. Protein sequence: CASSIGGQGTSPLHF.

This clonotype was counted a few times. This chain links TRBV12-3 or TRBV12-4 with TRBJ2-2, with 9 bases that match TRBD1. V shed 6 bases, J shed 8 bases, and the junction held 10 bases outside the gene matches. This CDR3 is 15 amino acids long. For the CDR3, the DNA is TGTGCCAGCAGCCTCGGGACAGGGCCCTCAGGGGAGCTGTTTTTT. It is translated as CASSLGTGPSGELFF.

The gene calls are TRBV2 and TRBJ2-7; D remains ambiguous. V lost 3 bases to trimming and J lost 3 bases, with 15 bases between them. CDR1 is SNHLY, CDR2 FYNNEI, per germline. The CDR3 consists of 15 residues. The CDR3 sequence: CASSEGQTKHYEQYF. CDR3 sequence (DNA): TGTGCCAGCAGTGAGGGTCAGACAAAGCACTACGAGCAGTACTTC.

This clonotype was seen repeatedly, ten times or more. V gene TRBV7-9 combines with J gene TRBJ1-2, with D uncertain. This CDR3 comprises 14 residues. Germline CDR1 SEHNR, CDR2 FQNEAQ (reference sequence). V gave up 3 bases and J gave up 8 bases, with 16 bases separating them. CDR3 in DNA: TGTGCCAGCAGCTTTGGATCGGAATCGTTCGGCTACACCTTC. The encoded protein is CASSFGSESFGYTF.

J is TRBJ1-5 and V is TRBV2, with a tentative D call TRBD1 (6 bases). Germline V gives CDR1 SNHLY, CDR2 FYNNEI. V shed 4 bases and J shed 3 bases, with 16 bases lying between them. The CDR3 has 16 amino acids. The DNA of the CDR3 is TGTGCCAGCAGTGGGACAGCCACGTTCCTCAATCAGCCCCAGCATTTT. Translating it yields CASSGTATFLNQPQHF.

This clonotype occurred a few times. The CDR3 loop reads CASSTRTDTQYF. CDR3 nucleotide sequence: TGTGCCAGCAGTACCCGGACAGATACGCAGTATTTT. The V gene is TRBV27, the J gene TRBJ2-3, with D uncertain. The CDR3 spans 12 residues. Germline CDR1 is MNHEY and CDR2 is SMNVEV (reference sequence). V lost 5 bases and J lost 3, with 6 bases in between.

This chain connects TRBV6-7 to TRBJ1-2; D may be TRBD1 (6 bases). TRBV6-7 carries the ORF label, with uncertain function. The CDR3 length is 14 residues. The V and J ends lost 1 base and 4 bases respectively, with 10 bases between them. The CDR3 here is CASSYLGAGYGYTF. The CDR3 DNA is TGTGCCAGCAGTTACTTGGGGGCGGGCTATGGCTACACCTTC.

This clonotype was observed a handful of times. J is TRBJ2-7 and V is TRBV7-9; perhaps TRBD2 as D (6 bases). The CDR3 is 16 amino acids. V dropped 5 bases and J dropped 0 bases, with 17 bases sitting between them. CDR1 is SEHNR, CDR2 FQNEAQ, per germline (reference sequence). CDR3 protein: CASSPSRGEGSYEQYF. In DNA form, the CDR3 reads TGTGCCAGCAGCCCTAGTCGCGGGGAAGGCTCCTACGAGCAGTACTTC.

Only a few counts were recorded for this clonotype. This chain uses TRBV7-6 with TRBJ1-4; D is unresolved. Germline V gene sequence: CDR1 SGHVS, CDR2 FNYEAQ. Trimming shortened V by 6 bases and J by 8 bases, and 13 bases separated the two germline ends. This CDR3 is built from 13 residues. As DNA, the CDR3 is TGTGCCAGCAGTCCACAGCCCGGCGAAAAACTGTTTTTT. It translates to CASSPQPGEKLFF.

Here the CDR3 reads CASSLGPRTEAFF. The CDR3 DNA is TGTGCCAGCAGTTTGGGACCGCGAACTGAAGCTTTCTTT. The chain joins TRBV12-3 or TRBV12-4 to TRBJ1-1; maybe TRBD1 (5 bases). V was clipped by 3 bases and J by 5 bases, with 10 bases between them. CDR3 length equals 13 residues.

V is TRBV11-2 and J is TRBJ2-6, with unresolved D. Trimming took off 10 bases at V and 0 bases at J, with 10 bases between the two ends. The CDR3 totals 14 residues. CDR1 SGHAT and CDR2 FQNNGV come from the germline V gene. The CDR3: CAIEQLSGANVLTF. CDR3 sequence (DNA): TGTGCCATCGAACAGCTCTCTGGGGCCAACGTCCTGACTTTC.